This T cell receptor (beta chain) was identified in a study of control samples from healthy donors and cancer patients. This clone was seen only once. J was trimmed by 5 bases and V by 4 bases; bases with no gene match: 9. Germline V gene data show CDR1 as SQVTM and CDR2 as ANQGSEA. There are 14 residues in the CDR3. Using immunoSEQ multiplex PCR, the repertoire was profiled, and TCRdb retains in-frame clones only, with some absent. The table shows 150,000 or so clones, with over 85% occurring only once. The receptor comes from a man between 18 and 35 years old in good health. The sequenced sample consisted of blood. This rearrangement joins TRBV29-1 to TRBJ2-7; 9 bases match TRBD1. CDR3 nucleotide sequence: TGCAGCGTTGGGCAACAGGGGGCTCTGGACGAGCAGTACTTC. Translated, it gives CSVGQQGALDEQYF.